This is a list of T cell receptor beta chains from one sample in a study of identical twins. TCRdb reanalysed the 5' RACE reads using MiXCR and keeps one entry per CDR3 protein. The sample comprises about 660,000 distinct CDR3 sequences, roughly 8% of which are singletons, and 0.85% to 1% rests with the top ten. Another study also made use of these data, one on yellow fever vaccine responses in identical twins.

The sample comprised PBMCs. The receptors derive from a young woman in good health. Each CDR3 is given with its conserved first and last residue. Fields, in order: V gene, D gene, clone size, J gene, CDR3 length, CDR3 DNA, CDR3 protein. D genes are given only for firm matches. Expanded clones are given a class, and other clones once, few, many or no size at all.

>TRBV5-1|NA|NA|TRBJ2-1|16
TGCGCCAGCAGCACCACGGGCGGGACTTTATACAATGAGCAGTTCTTC
CASSTTGGTLYNEQFF
>TRBV9|NA|few|TRBJ1-1|13
TGTGCCAGCAGTCCCCGGGGGGACACTGAAGCTTTCTTT
CASSPRGDTEAFF
>TRBV6-5|NA|many|TRBJ2-2|16
TGTGCCAGCAGTTACTCGGGACTTCAGAACACCGGGGAGCTGTTTTTT
CASSYSGLQNTGELFF
>TRBV12-3/TRBV12-4|NA|NA|TRBJ2-3|16
TGTGCCAGCAGTCTGAAGACTAGTCCCAGCACAGATACGCAGTATTTT
CASSLKTSPSTDTQYF
>TRBV20-1|TRBD1|few|TRBJ2-2|15
TGCAGTGCTAGCTCCGGACAGGGGGCTGCCGGGGAGCTGTTTTTT
CSASSGQGAAGELFF
>TRBV20-1|NA|NA|TRBJ2-7|14
TGCAGTGCTAGATCCGGGACGGCCATCTACGAGCAGTACTTC
CSARSGTAIYEQYF
>TRBV28|TRBD1|many|TRBJ2-5|15
TGTGCCAGCAGGTTTCGGGACAGGGGGCGGGAGACCCAGTACTTC
CASRFRDRGRETQYF
>TRBV9|TRBD2|NA|TRBJ2-1|18
TGTGCCAGCAGCGTAGGCGGTAGCGGGGGCCCCTCCTACAATGAGCAGTTCTTC
CASSVGGSGGPSYNEQFF
>TRBV18|NA|NA|TRBJ2-5|15
TGTGCCAGCTCACCAACGGACCTGCTCCAAGAGACCCAGTACTTC
CASSPTDLLQETQYF
>TRBV7-9|TRBD2|NA|TRBJ2-5|16
TGTGCCAGCAGCCCGTCTGGCGGGGGGATCCAAGAGACCCAGTACTTC
CASSPSGGGIQETQYF
>TRBV5-1|NA|few|TRBJ2-6|19
TGCGCCAGCAGCTTGGCCGACAGGGTCGGGAGCTCTGGGGCCAACGTCCTGACTTTC
CASSLADRVGSSGANVLTF
>TRBV12-3/TRBV12-4|TRBD2|many|TRBJ2-2|14
TGTGCCAGCAAATCTAGCGGGAACACCGGGGAGCTGTTTTTT
CASKSSGNTGELFF
>TRBV10-1|NA|NA|TRBJ1-1|13
TGCGCCAGCAGTGATACAGCTCCAACTGAAGCTTTCTTT
CASSDTAPTEAFF